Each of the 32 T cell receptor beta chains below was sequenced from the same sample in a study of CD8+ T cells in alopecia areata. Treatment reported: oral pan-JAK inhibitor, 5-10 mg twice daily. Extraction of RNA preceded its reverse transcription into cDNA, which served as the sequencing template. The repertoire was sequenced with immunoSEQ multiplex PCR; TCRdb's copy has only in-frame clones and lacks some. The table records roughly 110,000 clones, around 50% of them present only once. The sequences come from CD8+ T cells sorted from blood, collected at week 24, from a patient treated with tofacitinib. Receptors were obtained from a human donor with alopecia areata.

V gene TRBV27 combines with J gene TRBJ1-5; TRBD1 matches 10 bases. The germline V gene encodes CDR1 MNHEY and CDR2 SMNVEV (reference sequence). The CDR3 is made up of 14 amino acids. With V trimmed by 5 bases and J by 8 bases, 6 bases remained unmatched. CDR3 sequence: CASSPRTGGEPQHF. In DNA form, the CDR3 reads TGTGCCAGCAGTCCCCGGACAGGGGGTGAGCCCCAGCATTTT.

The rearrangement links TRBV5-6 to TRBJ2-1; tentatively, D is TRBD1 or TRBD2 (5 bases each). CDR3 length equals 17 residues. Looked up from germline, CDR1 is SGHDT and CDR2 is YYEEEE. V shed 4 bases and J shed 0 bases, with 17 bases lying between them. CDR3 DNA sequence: TGTGCCAGCAGCGGGGGAAGGACGATGAGCTCCTACAATGAGCAGTTCTTC. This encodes CASSGGRTMSSYNEQFF.

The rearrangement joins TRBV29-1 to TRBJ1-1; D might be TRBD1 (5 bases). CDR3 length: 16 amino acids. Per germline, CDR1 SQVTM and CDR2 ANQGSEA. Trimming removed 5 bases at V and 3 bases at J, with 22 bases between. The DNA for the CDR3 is TGCAGCGTTAGTAGGGTAGCTCGGAGGGGCTACACTGAAGCTTTCTTT. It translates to CSVSRVARRGYTEAFF.

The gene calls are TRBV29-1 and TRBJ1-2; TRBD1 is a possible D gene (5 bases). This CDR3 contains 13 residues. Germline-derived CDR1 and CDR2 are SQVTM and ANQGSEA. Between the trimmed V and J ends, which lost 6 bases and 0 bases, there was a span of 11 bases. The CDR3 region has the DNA TGCAGCGTCGGACAACAGGCTAACTATGGCTACACCTTC. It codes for CSVGQQANYGYTF. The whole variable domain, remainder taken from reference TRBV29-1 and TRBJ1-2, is SAVISQKPSRDICQRGTSLTIQCQVDSQVTMMFWYRQQPGQSLTLIATANQGSEATYESGFVIDKFPISRPNLTFSTLTVSNMSPEDSSIYLCSVGQQANYGYTFGSGTRLTVV.

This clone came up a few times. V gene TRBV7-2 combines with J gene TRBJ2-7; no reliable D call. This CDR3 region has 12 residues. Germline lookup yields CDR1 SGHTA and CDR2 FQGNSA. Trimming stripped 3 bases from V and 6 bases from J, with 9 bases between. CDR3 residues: CASSFITSEQYF. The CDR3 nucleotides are TGTGCCAGCAGCTTTATCACCTCCGAGCAGTACTTC.

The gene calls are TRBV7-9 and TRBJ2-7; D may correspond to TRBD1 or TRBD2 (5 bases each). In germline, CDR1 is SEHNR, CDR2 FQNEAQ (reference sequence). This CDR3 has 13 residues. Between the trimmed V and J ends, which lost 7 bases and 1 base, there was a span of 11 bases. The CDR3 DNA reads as TGTGCCAGCATCCGGGACGGATCCTACGAGCAGTACTTC. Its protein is CASIRDGSYEQYF. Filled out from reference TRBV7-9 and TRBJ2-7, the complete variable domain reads DTGVSQNPRHKITKRGQNVTFRCDPISEHNRLYWYRQTLGQGPEFLTYFQNEAQLEKSRLLSDRFSAERPKGSFSTLEIQRTEQGDSAMYLCASIRDGSYEQYFGPGTRLTVT.

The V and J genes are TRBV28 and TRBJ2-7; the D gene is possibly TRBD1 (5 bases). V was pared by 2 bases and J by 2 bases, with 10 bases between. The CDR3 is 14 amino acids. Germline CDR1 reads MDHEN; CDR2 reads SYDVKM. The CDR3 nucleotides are TGTGCCAGCAGTTTACTCCAAGGGGCCTACGAGCAGTACTTC. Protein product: CASSLLQGAYEQYF.

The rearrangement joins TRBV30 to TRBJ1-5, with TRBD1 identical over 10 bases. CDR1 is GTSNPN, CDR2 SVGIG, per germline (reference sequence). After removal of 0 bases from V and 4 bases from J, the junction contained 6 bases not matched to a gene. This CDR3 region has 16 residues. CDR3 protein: CAWSVRRDRGNQPQHF. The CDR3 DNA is TGTGCCTGGAGTGTACGGAGGGACAGGGGAAATCAGCCCCAGCATTTT.

The CDR3 loop is CASSPALPGNEQYF. As DNA, the CDR3 is TGTGCCAGCAGTCCGGCCCTACCTGGGAACGAGCAGTACTTC. The genes are TRBV6-6 and TRBJ2-7, with unresolved D. V was pared by 5 bases and J by 5 bases, with 16 bases between. The CDR3 totals 14 residues. The germline V gene has CDR1 MNHNY and CDR2 SVGAGI (reference sequence).

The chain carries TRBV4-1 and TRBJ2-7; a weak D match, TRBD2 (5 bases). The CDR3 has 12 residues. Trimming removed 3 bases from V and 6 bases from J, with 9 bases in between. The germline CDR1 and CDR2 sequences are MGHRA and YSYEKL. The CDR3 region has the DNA TGCGCCAGCAGCCACCGGGGTCCCGAGCAGTACTTC. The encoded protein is CASSHRGPEQYF.

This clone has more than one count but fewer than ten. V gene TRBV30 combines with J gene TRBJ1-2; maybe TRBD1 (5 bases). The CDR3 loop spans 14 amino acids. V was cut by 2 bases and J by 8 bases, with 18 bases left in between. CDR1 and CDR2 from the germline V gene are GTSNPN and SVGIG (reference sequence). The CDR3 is CAWSRAPRDQGYTF. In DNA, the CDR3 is TGTGCCTGGAGTCGAGCCCCTCGGGACCAAGGCTACACCTTC.

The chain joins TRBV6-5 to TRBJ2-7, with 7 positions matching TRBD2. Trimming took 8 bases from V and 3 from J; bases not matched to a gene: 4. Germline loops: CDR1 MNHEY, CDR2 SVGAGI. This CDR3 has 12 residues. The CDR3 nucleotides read TGTGCCAGCGGGGGGGTTGGCTACGAGCAGTACTTC. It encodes CASGGVGYEQYF.

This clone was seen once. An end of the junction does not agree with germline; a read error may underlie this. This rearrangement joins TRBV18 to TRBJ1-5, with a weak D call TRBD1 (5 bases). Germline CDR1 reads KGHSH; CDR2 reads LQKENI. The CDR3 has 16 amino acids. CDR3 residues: CASSPDPGHSNQPQHF. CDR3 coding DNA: TGTGCCAGCTCACCAGATCCAGGGCATAGCAATCAGCCCCAGCACTTT.

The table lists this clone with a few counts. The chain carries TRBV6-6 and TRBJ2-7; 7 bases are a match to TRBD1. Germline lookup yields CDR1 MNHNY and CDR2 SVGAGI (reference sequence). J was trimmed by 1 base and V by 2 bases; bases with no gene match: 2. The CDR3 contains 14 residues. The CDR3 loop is CASSYETGSYEQYF. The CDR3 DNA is TGTGCCAGCAGTTACGAGACAGGGTCCTACGAGCAGTACTTC.

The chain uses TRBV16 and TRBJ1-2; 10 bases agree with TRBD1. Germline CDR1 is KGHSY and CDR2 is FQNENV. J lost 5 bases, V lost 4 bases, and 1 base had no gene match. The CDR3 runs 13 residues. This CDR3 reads CASSRTGGYGYTF. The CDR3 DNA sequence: TGTGCCAGCAGCCGGACAGGGGGGTATGGCTACACCTTC.

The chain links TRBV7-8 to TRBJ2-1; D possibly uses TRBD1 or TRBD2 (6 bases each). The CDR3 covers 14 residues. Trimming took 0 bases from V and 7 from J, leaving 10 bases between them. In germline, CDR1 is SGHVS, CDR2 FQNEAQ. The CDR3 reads CASSLAGGLNEQFF. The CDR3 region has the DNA TGTGCCAGCAGCTTAGCGGGGGGCCTTAATGAGCAGTTCTTC.

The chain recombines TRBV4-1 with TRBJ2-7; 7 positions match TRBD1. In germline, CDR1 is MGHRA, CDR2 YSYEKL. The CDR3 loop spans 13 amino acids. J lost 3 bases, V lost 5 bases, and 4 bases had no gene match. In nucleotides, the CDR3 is TGCGCCAGCAGCGCCCGGGACAGCTACGAGCAGTACTTC. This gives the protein CASSARDSYEQYF.

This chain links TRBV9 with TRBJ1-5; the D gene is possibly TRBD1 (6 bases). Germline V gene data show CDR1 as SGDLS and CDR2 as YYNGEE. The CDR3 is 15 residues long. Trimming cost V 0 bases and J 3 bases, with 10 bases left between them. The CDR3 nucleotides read TGTGCCAGCAGCGTAGACGCAGGGGACAATCAGCCCCAGCATTTT. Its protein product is CASSVDAGDNQPQHF.

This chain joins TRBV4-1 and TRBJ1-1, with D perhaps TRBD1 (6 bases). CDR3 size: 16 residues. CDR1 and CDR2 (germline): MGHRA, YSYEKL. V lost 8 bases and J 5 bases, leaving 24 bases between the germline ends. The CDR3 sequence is CASGIPLGGRTTEAFF. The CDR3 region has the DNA TGCGCCAGCGGGATACCATTGGGGGGCAGAACGACTGAAGCTTTCTTT.

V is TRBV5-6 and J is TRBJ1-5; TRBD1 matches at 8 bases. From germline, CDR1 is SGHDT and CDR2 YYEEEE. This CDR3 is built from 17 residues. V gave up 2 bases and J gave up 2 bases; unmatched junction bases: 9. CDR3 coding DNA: TGTGCCAGCAGCTTCCGACAGGGGTCTTTGGGCAATCAGCCCCAGCATTTT. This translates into CASSFRQGSLGNQPQHF.

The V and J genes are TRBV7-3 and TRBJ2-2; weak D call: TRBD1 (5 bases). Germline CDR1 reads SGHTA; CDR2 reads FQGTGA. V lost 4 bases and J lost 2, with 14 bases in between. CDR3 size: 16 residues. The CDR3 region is CASSSRLQGNTGELFF. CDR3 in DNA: TGTGCCAGCAGCTCAAGGCTGCAGGGAAACACCGGGGAGCTGTTTTTT. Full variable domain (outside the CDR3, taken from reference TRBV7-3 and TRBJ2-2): GAGVSQTPSNKVTEKGKYVELRCDPISGHTALYWYRQSLGQGPEFLIYFQGTGAADDSGLPNDRFFAVRPEGSVSTLKIQRTERGDSAVYLCASSSRLQGNTGELFFGEGSRLTVL.

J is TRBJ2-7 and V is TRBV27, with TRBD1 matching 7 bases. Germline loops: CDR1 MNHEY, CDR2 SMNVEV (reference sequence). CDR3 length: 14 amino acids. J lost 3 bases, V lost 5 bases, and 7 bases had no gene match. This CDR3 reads CASSLRDRVYEQYF. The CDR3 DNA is TGTGCCAGCAGTCTCCGGGACAGAGTCTACGAGCAGTACTTC.

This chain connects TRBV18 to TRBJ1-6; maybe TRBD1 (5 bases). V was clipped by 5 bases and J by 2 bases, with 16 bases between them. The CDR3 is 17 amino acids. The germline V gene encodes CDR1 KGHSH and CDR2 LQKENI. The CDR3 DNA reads TGTGCCAGCTCATCGTCCCAGGGTTCGGCCTATAATTCACCCCTCCACTTT. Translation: CASSSSQGSAYNSPLHF. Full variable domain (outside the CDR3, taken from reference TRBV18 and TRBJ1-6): NAGVMQNPRHLVRRRGQEARLRCSPMKGHSHVYWYRQLPEEGLKFMVYLQKENIIDESGMPKERFSAEFPKEGPSILRIQQVVRGDSAAYFCASSSSQGSAYNSPLHFGNGTRLTVT.

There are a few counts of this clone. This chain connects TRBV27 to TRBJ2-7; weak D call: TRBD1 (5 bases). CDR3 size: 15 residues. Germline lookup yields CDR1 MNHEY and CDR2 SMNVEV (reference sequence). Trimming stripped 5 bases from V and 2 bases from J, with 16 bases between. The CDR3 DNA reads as TGTGCCAGCAGTCCGTTGACAGCCGCCACCTACGAGCAGTACTTC. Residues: CASSPLTAATYEQYF.

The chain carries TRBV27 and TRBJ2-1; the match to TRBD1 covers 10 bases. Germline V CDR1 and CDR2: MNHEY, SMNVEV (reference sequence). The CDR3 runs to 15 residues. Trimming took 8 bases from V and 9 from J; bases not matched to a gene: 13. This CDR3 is CASFSGTGVTVEQFF. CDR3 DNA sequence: TGTGCCAGCTTCTCCGGGACAGGGGTTACTGTTGAGCAGTTCTTC.

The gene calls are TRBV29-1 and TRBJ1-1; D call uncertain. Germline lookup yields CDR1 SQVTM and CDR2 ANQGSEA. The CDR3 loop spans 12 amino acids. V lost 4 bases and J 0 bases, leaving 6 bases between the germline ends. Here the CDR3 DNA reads TGCAGCGTTGGGGTAATGAACACTGAAGCTTTCTTT. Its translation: CSVGVMNTEAFF.

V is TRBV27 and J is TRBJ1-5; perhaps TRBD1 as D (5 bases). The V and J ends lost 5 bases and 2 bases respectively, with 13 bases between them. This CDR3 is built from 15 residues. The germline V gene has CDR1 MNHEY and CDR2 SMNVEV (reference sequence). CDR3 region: CASSQGLEGNQPQHF. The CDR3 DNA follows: TGTGCCAGCAGTCAGGGACTCGAAGGCAATCAGCCCCAGCATTTT.

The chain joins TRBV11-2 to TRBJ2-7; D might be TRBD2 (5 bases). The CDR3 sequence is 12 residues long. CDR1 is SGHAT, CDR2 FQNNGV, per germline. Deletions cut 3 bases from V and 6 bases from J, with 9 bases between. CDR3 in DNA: TGTGCCAGCAGCTTCTCTGAGGGCGAGCAGTACTTC. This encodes CASSFSEGEQYF.

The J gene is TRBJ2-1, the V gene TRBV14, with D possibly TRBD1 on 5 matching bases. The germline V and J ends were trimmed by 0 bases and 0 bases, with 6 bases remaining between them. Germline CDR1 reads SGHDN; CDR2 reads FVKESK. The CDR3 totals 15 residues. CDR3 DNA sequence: TGTGCCAGCAGCCAAGACAGGGACTCCTACAATGAGCAGTTCTTC. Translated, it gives CASSQDRDSYNEQFF.

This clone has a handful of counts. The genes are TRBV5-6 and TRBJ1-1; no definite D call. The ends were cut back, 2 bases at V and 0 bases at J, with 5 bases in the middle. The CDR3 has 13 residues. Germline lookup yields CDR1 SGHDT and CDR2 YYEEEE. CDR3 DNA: TGTGCCAGCAGCTTTCGGGTGAACACTGAAGCTTTCTTT. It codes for CASSFRVNTEAFF.

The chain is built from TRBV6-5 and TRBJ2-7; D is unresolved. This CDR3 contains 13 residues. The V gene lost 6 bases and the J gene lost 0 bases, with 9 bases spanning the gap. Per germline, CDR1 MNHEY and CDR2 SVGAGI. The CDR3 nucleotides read TGTGCCAGCAGCTCCGACTTCTCCTACGAGCAGTACTTC. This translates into CASSSDFSYEQYF.

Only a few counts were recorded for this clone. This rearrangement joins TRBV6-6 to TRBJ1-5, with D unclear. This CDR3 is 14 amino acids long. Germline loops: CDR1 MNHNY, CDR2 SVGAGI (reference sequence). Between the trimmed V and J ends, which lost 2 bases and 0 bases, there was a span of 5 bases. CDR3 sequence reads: CASSYPDSNQPQHF. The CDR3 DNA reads TGTGCCAGCAGTTACCCGGATAGCAATCAGCCCCAGCATTTT.